The clone carrying this T cell receptor beta chain turned up a few times. This sample is part of a study of blood T cell repertoires in COVID-19. Study as a whole: Researchers got acute and convalescent COVID-19 samples from the United States, Italy and Spain. T cells, B-cell-depleted T cells, or PBMCs provided the cDNA or gDNA that served as material.

Cohort assignment relied on participant-reported clinical history. Sequenced by immunoSEQ multiplex PCR; TCRdb stores in-frame clones only, minus some. This table has about 86,000 clones, 85% to 90% appearing once. This CDR3 comprises 13 residues. CDR1 SGHNT and CDR2 YENEEA come from the germline V gene. Trimming took off 2 bases at V and 4 bases at J, with 8 bases between the two ends. This sequence was found in a woman aged 45-65 years with acute COVID-19. The rearrangement joins TRBV11-3 to TRBJ1-1, with D unresolved. Sequencing was performed on PBMCs or T cells enriched from blood (not recorded which). The CDR3: CASSLRWSTEAFF. The CDR3, as DNA: TGTGCCAGCAGCTTAAGGTGGAGCACTGAAGCTTTCTTT.